The T cell receptor beta chain under discussion was sequenced for a study of PD-L1 blockade in urothelial cancer. Clones were sequenced by immunoSEQ multiplex PCR, and TCRdb holds only the in-frame ones, with some missing. The table lists approximately 100,000 clones, 90% to 95% of them singletons. This CDR3 spans 15 amino acids. J gave up 5 bases and V 3 bases, and 8 bases lay outside the gene matches. CDR1 and CDR2 from the germline V gene are SGHVS and FQNEAQ. The V call is TRBV7-8, the J call TRBJ2-5, with TRBD2 matching 8 bases. The starting material was PBMCs, obtained around atezolizumab (anti-PD-L1) treatment. The sequence came from a woman aged 80 or older with urothelial cancer. The CDR3 nucleotides read TGTGCCAGCAGCTTCTACGGGACTAGTGGCGAGACCCAGTACTTC. Amino acids: CASSFYGTSGETQYF. The full variable domain, rest sourced from reference TRBV7-8 and TRBJ2-5, is GAGVSQSPRYKVAKRGQDVALRCDPISGHVSLFWYQQALGQGPEFLTYFQNEAQLDKSGLPSDRFFAERPEGSVSTLKIQRTQQEDSAVYLCASSFYGTSGETQYFGPGTRLLVL.